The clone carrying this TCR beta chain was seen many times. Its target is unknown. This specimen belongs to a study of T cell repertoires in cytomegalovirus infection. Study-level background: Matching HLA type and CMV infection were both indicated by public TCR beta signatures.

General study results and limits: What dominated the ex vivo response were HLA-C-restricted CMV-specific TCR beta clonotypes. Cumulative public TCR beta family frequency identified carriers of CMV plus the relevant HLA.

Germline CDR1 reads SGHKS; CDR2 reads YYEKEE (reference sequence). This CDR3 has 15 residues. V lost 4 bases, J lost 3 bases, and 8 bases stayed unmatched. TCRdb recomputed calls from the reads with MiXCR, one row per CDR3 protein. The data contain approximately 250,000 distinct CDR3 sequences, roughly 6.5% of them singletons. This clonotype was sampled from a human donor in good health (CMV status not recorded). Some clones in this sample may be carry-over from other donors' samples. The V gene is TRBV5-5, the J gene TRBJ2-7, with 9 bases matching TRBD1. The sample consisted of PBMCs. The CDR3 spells CASSLGTGSIYEQYF. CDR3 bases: TGTGCCAGCAGCCTCGGGACAGGGAGTATCTACGAGCAGTACTTC.